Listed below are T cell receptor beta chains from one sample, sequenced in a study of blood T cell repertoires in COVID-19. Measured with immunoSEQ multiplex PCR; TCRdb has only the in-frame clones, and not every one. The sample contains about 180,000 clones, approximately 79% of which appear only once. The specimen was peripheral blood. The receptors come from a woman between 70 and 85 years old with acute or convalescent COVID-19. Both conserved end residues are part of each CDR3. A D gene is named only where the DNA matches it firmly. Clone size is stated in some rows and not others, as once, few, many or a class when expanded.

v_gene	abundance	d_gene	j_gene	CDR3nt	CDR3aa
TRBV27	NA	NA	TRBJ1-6	TGTGCCAGTAGCGGCGGTCCTAACTTCCACTTT	CASSGGPNFHF
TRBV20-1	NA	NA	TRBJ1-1	TGCAGTGCTGGGCTGAACACTGAAGCTTTCTTT	CSAGLNTEAFF
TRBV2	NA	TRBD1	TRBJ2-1	TGTGCCAGGGGAGGACAGGGGGAAGACTACAATGAGCAGTTCTTC	CARGGQGEDYNEQFF
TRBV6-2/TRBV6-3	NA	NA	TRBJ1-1	TGTGCCAGCAGTCCAATCCACGGTCGGGGGGGGACTGAAGCTTTCTTT	CASSPIHGRGGTEAFF
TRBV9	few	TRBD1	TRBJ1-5	TGTGCCAGCAGCGTTGGGACAGGCAATAGCAATCAGCCCCAGCATTTT	CASSVGTGNSNQPQHF
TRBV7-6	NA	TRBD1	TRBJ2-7	TGTGCCAGCAGTAGGACAGGGAGCTCCTACGAGCAGTACTTC	CASSRTGSSYEQYF
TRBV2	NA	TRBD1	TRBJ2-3	TGTGCCAGCAGTCGACAGGGTGAGGGCACAGATACGCAGTATTTT	CASSRQGEGTDTQYF
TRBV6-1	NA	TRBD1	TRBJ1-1	TGTGCCAGCAGTGAAGGGCGATTTAGGGACAGGAACACTGAAGCTTTCTTT	CASSEGRFRDRNTEAFF
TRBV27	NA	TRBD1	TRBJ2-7	TGTGCCAGCAGTTTACAAGGACAGGGGGCCTCCTACGAGCAGTACTTC	CASSLQGQGASYEQYF
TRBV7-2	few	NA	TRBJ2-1	TGTGCCAGCAGCCTCCAGGGGGGACTCCAAAATGAGCAGTTCTTC	CASSLQGGLQNEQFF
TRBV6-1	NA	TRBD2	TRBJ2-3	TGTGCCAGCAGTGAACGCGGGAGCGACACAGATACGCAGTATTTT	CASSERGSDTDTQYF
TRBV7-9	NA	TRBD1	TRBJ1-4	TGTGCCAGCAGCACACCTAACAGGGGGGGTAATGAAAAACTGTTTTTT	CASSTPNRGGNEKLFF
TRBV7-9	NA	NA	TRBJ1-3	TGTGCCAGCAGCTTAGTTCGGGCTGGAAACACCATATATTTT	CASSLVRAGNTIYF
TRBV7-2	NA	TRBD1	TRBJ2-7	TGTGCCAGCAGCTTGGGACAGGGACTTTACGAGCAGTACTTC	CASSLGQGLYEQYF
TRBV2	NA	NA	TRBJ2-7	TGTGCCAGCAGCCCCCCCCTAGGTCCCGAGCAGTACTTC	CASSPPLGPEQYF
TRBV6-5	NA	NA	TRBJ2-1	TGTGCCAGCAGGTTGACTTTTGAGGCCTACAATGAGCAGTTCTTC	CASRLTFEAYNEQFF
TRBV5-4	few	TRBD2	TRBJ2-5	TGTGCCAGCAGCCGCGGACTAGCGGGAGAGACCCAGTACTTC	CASSRGLAGETQYF